This T cell receptor beta chain originates from a study of blood T cell repertoires in COVID-19. Looking at the study overall: Nucleic acid was either cDNA or gDNA, and it came from T cells, B-cell-depleted T cells, or PBMCs.

Per the original methods: Amplification from reference gene primers served as the basis for estimated nucleated cell counts. The assay was immunoSEQ multiplex PCR, and TCRdb's table has in-frame clones only and misses some. The V and J calls and clone size come from that table; D and trimming were worked out from the DNA. The sample lists about 350,000 clones; around nine tenths were seen once. Recruited during active infection, patients (from Seattle) were subsequently followed longitudinally. The CDR3 totals 17 residues. The germline V gene encodes CDR1 SNHLY and CDR2 FYNNEI. After removal of 7 bases from V and 1 base from J, the junction contained 6 bases not matched to a gene.

This chain joins TRBV2 and TRBJ2-2; 13 nucleotides agree with TRBD2. The specimen sequenced was peripheral blood. The source is a woman aged 60-75 years with COVID-19, enrolled during active disease. CDR3 sequence (DNA): TGTGCCAGCAAGGGGGGACTAGCGGGGCAGAACACCGGGGAGCTGTTTTTT. This encodes CASKGGLAGQNTGELFF.